This is a list of T cell receptor beta chains from one sample in a study of OX40 agonist ivuxolimab in advanced cancers. Data came from immunoSEQ multiplex PCR; TCRdb stores just in-frame clones and leaves some out. The table lists over 65,000 clones, approximately 86% of them singletons. This specimen consisted of CD4+ or CD8+ T cells sorted from blood, obtained in a trial of the OX40 agonist ivuxolimab. These receptors were taken from an adult with an advanced solid tumor such as melanoma, head and neck, liver or kidney cancer. Each CDR3 is given with its conserved first and last residue. The D gene is left open where the match is weak.

TRBV11-2	.	CASSKGSLNTGELFF
TRBV19	TRBD1	CASSITGGEQYF
TRBV6-5	.	CASSYSKDPYSGGYTF
TRBV2	TRBD1	CASNPRTGGGYTF
TRBV6-4	.	CASSEHAGAVTEAFF
TRBV4-2	TRBD1	CASSQAIRDRAPHEQYF
TRBV7-9	.	CASSLDRNTEAFF
TRBV11-2	TRBD1	CASSSLRTGPNEQYF
TRBV6-5	.	CASSYWGYEQYF
TRBV6-1	TRBD2	CASSEAGLEGNEQFF
TRBV6-5	TRBD1	CASSTLDRVYGYTF
TRBV11-2	.	CASSQGPGRSYNEQFF
TRBV5-4	TRBD1	CASSLGSGTGETQYF
TRBV9	TRBD1	CASSVGATGRYNEQFF
TRBV5-1	.	CASSYDRNNEQFF
TRBV5-4	TRBD2	CASSSLPTSGGAFNEQFF
TRBV2	TRBD1	CASSRDRPNEKLFF
TRBV2	.	CASSGQGLYEQYF
TRBV7-2	.	CASSLWGGANNSPLHF
TRBV5-4	.	CASSWDALYGYTF
TRBV28	.	CASSLSGPGDEQYF
TRBV28	.	CASTPTGGATHEAFF
TRBV2	.	CASRREVGANVLTF
TRBV5-1	.	CASGLINEKLFF